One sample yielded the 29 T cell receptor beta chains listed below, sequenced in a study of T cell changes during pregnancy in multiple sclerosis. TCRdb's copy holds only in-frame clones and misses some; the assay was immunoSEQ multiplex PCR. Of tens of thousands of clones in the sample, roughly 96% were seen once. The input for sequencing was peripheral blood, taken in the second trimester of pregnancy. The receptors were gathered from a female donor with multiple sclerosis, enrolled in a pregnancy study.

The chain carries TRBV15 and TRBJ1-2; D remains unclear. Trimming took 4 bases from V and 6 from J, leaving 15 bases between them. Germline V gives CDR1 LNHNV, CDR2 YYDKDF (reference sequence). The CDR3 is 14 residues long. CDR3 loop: CATSIDREDDGYTF. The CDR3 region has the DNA TGTGCCACCAGCATAGATCGGGAAGATGATGGCTACACCTTC.

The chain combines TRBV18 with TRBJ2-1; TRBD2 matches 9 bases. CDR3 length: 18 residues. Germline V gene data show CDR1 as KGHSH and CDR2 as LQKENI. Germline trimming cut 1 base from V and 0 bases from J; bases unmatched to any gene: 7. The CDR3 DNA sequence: TGTGCCAGCTCACCACGGCTAGCGGGACTGAGCTCCTACAATGAGCAGTTCTTC. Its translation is CASSPRLAGLSSYNEQFF.

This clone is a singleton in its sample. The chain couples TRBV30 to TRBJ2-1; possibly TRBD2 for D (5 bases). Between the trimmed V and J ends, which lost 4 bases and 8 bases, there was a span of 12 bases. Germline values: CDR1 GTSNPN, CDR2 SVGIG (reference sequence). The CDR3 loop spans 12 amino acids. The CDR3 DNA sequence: TGTGCCTGGACGGGAAGGGTCGATGAGCAGTTCTTC. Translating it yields CAWTGRVDEQFF.

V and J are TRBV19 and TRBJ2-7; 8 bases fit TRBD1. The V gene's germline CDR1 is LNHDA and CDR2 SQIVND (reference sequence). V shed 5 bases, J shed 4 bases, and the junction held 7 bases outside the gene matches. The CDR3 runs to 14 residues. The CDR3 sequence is CASSSGRQGYEQYF. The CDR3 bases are TGTGCCAGTAGTTCCGGACGACAGGGGTACGAGCAGTACTTC.

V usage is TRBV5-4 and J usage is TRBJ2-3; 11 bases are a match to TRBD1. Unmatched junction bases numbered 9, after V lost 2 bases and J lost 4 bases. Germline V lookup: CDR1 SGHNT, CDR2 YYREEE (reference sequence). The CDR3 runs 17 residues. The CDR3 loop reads CASSLTPGQGDSDTQYF. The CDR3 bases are TGTGCCAGCAGCTTAACCCCGGGACAGGGGGACTCAGATACGCAGTATTTT.

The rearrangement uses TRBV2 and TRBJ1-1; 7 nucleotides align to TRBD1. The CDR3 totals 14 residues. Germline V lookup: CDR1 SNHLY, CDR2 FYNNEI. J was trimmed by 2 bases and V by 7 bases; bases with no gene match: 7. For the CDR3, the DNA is TGTGCCAGCACCCTTGACAGGGTAAACACTGAAGCTTTCTTT. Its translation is CASTLDRVNTEAFF.

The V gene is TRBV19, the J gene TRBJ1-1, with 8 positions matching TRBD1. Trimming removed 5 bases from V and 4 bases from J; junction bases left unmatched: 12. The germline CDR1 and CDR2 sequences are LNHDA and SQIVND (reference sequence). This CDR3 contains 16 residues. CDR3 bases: TGTGCCAGTAGTGCCAGACAGGGGCGCGGGACCACTGAAGCTTTCTTT. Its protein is CASSARQGRGTTEAFF.

CDR3 residues: CASLGQETQYF. CDR3 coding DNA: TGTGCTAGTTTGGGGCAGGAGACCCAGTACTTC. The rearrangement joins TRBV12-5 to TRBJ2-5; TRBD1 might be the D (5 bases). The V gene lost 8 bases and the J gene lost 5 bases, with 9 bases spanning the gap. CDR3 length equals 11 residues. Germline CDR1 reads LGHNT; CDR2 reads FRNRAP.

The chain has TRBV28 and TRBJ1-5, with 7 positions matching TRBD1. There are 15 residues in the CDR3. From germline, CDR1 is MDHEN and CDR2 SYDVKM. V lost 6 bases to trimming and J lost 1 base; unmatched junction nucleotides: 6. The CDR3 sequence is CASRYSGGSNQPQHF. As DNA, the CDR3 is TGTGCCAGCAGATACTCAGGGGGGAGCAATCAGCCCCAGCATTTT. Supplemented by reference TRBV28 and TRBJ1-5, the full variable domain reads DVKVTQSSRYLVKRTGEKVFLECVQDMDHENMFWYRQDPGLGLRLIYFSYDVKMKEKGDIPEGYSVSREKKERFSLILESASTNQTSMYLCASRYSGGSNQPQHFGDGTRLSIL.

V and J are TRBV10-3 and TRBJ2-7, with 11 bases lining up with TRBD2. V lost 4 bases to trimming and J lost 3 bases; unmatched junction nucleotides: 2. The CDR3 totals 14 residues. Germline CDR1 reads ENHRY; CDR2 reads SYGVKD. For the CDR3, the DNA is TGTGCCATCAGTGCCGGGACTAGCGGCTACGAGCAGTACTTC. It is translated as CAISAGTSGYEQYF.

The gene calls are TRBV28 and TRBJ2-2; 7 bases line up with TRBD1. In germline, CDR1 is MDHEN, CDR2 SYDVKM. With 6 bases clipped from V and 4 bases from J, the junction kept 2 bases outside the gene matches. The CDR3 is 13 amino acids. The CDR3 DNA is TGTGCCAGCAGATGGGACAGCACCGGGGAGCTGTTTTTT. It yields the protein CASRWDSTGELFF.

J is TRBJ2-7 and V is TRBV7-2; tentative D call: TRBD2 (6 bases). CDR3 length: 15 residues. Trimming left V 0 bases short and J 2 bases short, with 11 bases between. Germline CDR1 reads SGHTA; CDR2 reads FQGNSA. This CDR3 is CASSLAGTPAYEQYF. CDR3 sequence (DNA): TGTGCCAGCAGCTTAGCCGGGACTCCTGCCTACGAGCAGTACTTC.

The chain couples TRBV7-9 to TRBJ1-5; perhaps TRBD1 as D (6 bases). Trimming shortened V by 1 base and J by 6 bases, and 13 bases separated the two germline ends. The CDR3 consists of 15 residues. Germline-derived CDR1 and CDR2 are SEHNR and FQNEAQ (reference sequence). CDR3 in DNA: TGTGCCAGCAGCTTAGGGGGGCCGGGTCCTCAGCCCCAGCATTTT. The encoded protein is CASSLGGPGPQPQHF.

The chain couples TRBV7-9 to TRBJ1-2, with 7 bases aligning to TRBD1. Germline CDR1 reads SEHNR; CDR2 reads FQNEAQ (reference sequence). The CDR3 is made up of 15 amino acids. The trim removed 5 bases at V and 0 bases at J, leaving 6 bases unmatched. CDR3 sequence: CASSPRQGANYGYTF. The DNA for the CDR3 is TGTGCCAGCAGCCCCCGACAGGGAGCTAACTATGGCTACACCTTC.

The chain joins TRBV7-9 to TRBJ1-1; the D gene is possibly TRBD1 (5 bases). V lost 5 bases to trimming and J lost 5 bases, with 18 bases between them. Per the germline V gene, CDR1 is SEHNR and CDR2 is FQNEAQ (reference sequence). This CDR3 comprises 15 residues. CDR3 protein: CASSPTGVSLTEAFF. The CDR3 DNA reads TGTGCCAGCAGCCCTACAGGAGTTTCGTTGACTGAAGCTTTCTTT.

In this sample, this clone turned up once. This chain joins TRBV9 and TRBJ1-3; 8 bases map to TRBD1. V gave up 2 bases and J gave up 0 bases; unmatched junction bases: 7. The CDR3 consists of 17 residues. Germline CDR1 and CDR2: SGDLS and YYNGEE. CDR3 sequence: CASSVGDRRFSGNTIYF. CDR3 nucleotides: TGTGCCAGCAGCGTTGGGGACAGGCGCTTCTCTGGAAACACCATATATTTT.

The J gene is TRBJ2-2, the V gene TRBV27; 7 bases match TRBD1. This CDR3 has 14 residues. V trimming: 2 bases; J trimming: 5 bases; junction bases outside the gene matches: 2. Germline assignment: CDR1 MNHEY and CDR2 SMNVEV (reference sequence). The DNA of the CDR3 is TGTGCCAGCAGTTTAACCAGGGGGACCGGGGAGCTGTTTTTT. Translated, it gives CASSLTRGTGELFF.

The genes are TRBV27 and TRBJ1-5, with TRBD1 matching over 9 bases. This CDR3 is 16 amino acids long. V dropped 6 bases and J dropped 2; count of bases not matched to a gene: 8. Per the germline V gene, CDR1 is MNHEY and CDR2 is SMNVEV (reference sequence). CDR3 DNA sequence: TGTGCCAGCAGGTCCACAGGGGGCAGGGGCAATCAGCCCCAGCATTTT. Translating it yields CASRSTGGRGNQPQHF.

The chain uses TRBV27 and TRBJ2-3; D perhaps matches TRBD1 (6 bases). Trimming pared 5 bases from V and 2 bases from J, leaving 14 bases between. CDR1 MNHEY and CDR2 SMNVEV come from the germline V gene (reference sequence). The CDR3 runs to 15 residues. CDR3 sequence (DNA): TGTGCCAGCAGTCCCTGGACAGTACCCACAGATACGCAGTATTTT. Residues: CASSPWTVPTDTQYF.

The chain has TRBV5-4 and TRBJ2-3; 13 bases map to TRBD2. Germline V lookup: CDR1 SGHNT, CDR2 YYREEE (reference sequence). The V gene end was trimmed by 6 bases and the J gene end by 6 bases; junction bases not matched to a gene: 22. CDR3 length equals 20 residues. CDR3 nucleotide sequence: TGTGCCAGCACCACCGGGACTAGCGGGACCCAACGACGAACGTTGGATACGCAGTATTTT. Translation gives CASTTGTSGTQRRTLDTQYF.

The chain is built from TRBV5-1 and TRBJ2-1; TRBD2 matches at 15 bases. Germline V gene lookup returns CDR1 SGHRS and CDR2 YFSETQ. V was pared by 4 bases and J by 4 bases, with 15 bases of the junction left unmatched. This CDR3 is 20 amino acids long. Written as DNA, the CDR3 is TGCGCCAGCAGCCCCTTCGGACTAGCGGGAGGGCCAGACACGTACAATGAGCAGTTCTTC. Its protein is CASSPFGLAGGPDTYNEQFF.

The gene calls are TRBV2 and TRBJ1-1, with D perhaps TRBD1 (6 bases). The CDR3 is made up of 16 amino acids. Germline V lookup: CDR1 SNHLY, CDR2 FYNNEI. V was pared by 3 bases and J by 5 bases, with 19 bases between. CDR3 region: CASSEDKKQGHTEAFF. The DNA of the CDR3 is TGTGCCAGCAGTGAGGATAAGAAACAGGGACATACTGAAGCTTTCTTT.

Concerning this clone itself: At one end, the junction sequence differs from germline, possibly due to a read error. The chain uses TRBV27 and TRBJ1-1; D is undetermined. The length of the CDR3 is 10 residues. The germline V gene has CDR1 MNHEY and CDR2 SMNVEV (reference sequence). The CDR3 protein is CASSLSAGLF. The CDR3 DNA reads TGTGCCAGCAGTTTATCGGCAGGTTTGTTT.

The DNA of the CDR3 is TGTGCCAGCAGTTTATCTTTGGGAGACTATGGCTACACCTTC. Residues: CASSLSLGDYGYTF. The chain links TRBV27 to TRBJ1-2; D ambiguous. V was shortened by 0 bases and J by 3 bases, with 8 bases between the two germline ends. This CDR3 region has 14 residues. Germline loops: CDR1 MNHEY, CDR2 SMNVEV (reference sequence).

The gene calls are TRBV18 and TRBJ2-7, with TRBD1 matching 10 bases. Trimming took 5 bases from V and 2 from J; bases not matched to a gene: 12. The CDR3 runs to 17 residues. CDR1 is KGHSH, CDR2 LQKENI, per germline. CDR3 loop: CASSTSTGGAEPYEQYF. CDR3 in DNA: TGTGCCAGCTCAACGTCGACAGGGGGCGCGGAACCCTACGAGCAGTACTTC.

The CDR3 here is CASSLSGSTDTQYF. In nucleotides, the CDR3 is TGTGCCAGTAGTTTAAGCGGGAGCACAGATACGCAGTATTTT. The rearrangement joins TRBV19 to TRBJ2-3; a possible D gene is TRBD2 (6 bases). CDR1 LNHDA and CDR2 SQIVND come from the germline V gene (reference sequence). The ends were cut back, 5 bases at V and 0 bases at J, with 9 bases in the middle. The CDR3 runs 14 residues.

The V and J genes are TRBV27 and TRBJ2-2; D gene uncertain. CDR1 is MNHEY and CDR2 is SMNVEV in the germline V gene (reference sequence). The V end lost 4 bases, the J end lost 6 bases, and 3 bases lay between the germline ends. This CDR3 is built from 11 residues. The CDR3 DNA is TGTGCCAGCAGTTCGGCCGGGGAGCTGTTTTTT. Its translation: CASSSAGELFF.

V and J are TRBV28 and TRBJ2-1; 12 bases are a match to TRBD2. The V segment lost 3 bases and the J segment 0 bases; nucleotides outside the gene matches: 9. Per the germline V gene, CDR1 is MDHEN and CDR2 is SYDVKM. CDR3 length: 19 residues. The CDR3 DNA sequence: TGTGCCAGCAGTTTCCTCGGACTAGCGGGACAGAACTCCTACAATGAGCAGTTCTTC. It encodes CASSFLGLAGQNSYNEQFF.

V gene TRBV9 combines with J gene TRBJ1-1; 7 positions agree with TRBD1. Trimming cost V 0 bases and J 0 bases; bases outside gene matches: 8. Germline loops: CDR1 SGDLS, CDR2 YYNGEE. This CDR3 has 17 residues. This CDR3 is CASSVGDSELLNTEAFF. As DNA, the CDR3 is TGTGCCAGCAGCGTAGGGGACAGCGAATTACTGAACACTGAAGCTTTCTTT.